These T cell receptor beta chains were read from a single sample in a study of shared clonotypes between healthy human individuals. Measured with immunoSEQ multiplex PCR; TCRdb has only the in-frame clones, and not every one. The profile shows about 1 million clones, approximately 68% of them singletons. The sample was memory CD4+ T cells sorted from blood. The origin of the receptors is a man younger than 35 in good health. Both conserved end residues are part of each CDR3. Fields, in order: J gene, D gene, clone size, CDR3 length, V gene, CDR3 DNA, CDR3 protein. D genes are given only for firm matches. Size values are once, few and many counts, or a class for expanded clones, and some rows have none.

TRBJ2-2 - - 14 TRBV9 TGTGCCAGCACGGTGGGGATTGGCACCGGGGAGCTGTTTTTT CASTVGIGTGELFF
TRBJ2-1 TRBD1 - 16 TRBV18 TGTGCCAGCTCACCACCGAGTGGGACAGCCTACAATGAGCAGTTCTTC CASSPPSGTAYNEQFF
TRBJ2-7 - - 15 TRBV5-4 TGTGCCAGCAGCTTGGAAGGCGGGCCTTCCTACGAGCAGTACTTC CASSLEGGPSYEQYF
TRBJ2-1 TRBD2 - 17 TRBV27 TGTGCCAGCAGTTCCTTTTTTAGCGGGAATATTTACAATGAGCAGTTCTTC CASSSFFSGNIYNEQFF
TRBJ2-1 - - 16 TRBV27 TGTGCCAGCAGCTCGGGCGGTCAGGTTCTAAACAATGAGCAGTTCTTC CASSSGGQVLNNEQFF
TRBJ2-1 - - 14 TRBV2 TGTGCCAGCAGTGCCCAGGGGGGAGCGTATGAGCAGTTCTTC CASSAQGGAYEQFF
TRBJ1-3 TRBD1 - 17 TRBV7-2 TGTGCCAGCAGCTTAGAGGGGACAGCGGCCTCTGGAAACACCATATATTTT CASSLEGTAASGNTIYF
TRBJ1-4 - - 15 TRBV11-2 TGTGCCAGCAGCTTCGCGGGGGCAATTAATGAAAAACTGTTTTTT CASSFAGAINEKLFF
TRBJ2-3 - few 14 TRBV7-2 TGTGCCAGCAGCTCCCCGACCAACACAGATACGCAGTATTTT CASSSPTNTDTQYF
TRBJ2-4 - - 13 TRBV4-1 TGCGCCAGCAGCCAAGATTCAAGAAACATTCAGTACTTC CASSQDSRNIQYF
TRBJ1-2 - - 13 TRBV5-1 TGCGCCAGCAGCTTGGTCCAGGGAATGGGCTACACCTTC CASSLVQGMGYTF
TRBJ2-2 - - 16 TRBV7-2 TGTGCCAGCAGCTCGAGACAGGCGTCGGGGATCGGGGAGCTGTTTTTT CASSSRQASGIGELFF
TRBJ2-1 TRBD2 - 15 TRBV7-8 TGTGCCAGCAGCACCACTAGCGGGAGCTACAATGAGCAGTTCTTC CASSTTSGSYNEQFF
TRBJ2-1 - - 17 TRBV4-3 TGCGCCAGCAGCCAAGAGGAGCGGAGGCCCTCTTTGAATGAGCAGTTCTTC CASSQEERRPSLNEQFF
TRBJ2-3 TRBD1 - 15 TRBV18 TGTGCCAGCTCACTCGGACAGGTTGGAACAGATACGCAGTATTTT CASSLGQVGTDTQYF
TRBJ2-2 - once 13 TRBV9 TGTGCCAGCAGCGTAAGGGATTTCCGGGAGCTGTTTTTT CASSVRDFRELFF
TRBJ2-2 - - 15 TRBV6-5 TGTGCCAGCAGTCCCGGACAGACGAACACCGGGGAGCTGTTTTTT CASSPGQTNTGELFF
TRBJ2-3 TRBD2 - 15 TRBV2 TGTGCCACTCGCCTAAGGGAGGGCTACACAGATACGCAGTATTTT CATRLREGYTDTQYF
TRBJ1-2 - - 13 TRBV28 TGTGCCAGCAGTCCCCAGGACCTCTATGGCTACACCTTC CASSPQDLYGYTF
TRBJ2-2 - - 15 TRBV18 TGTGCCAGCTCACCACCCACGCAGATCACCGGGGAGCTGTTTTTT CASSPPTQITGELFF
TRBJ1-1 - - 14 TRBV6-5 TGTGCCAGCAGTCTCGCCACTCCCAACACTGAAGCTTTCTTT CASSLATPNTEAFF
TRBJ1-5 TRBD1 - 16 TRBV19 TGTGCCAGTAGTGTCCGGACAGGGGGCGAAAATCAGCCCCAGCATTTT CASSVRTGGENQPQHF
TRBJ1-1 - - 12 TRBV6-5 TGTGCCAGCAGTACGGTGACAACTGAAGCTTTCTTT CASSTVTTEAFF
TRBJ2-3 TRBD2 few 16 TRBV5-1 TGCGCCAGCAGCTTGAACAGCCTAGCGGGTACAGATACGCAGTATTTT CASSLNSLAGTDTQYF
TRBJ2-7 TRBD2 - 14 TRBV6-1 TGTGCCAGCAGTGAAGCAGCGGGATACTACGAGCAGTACTTC CASSEAAGYYEQYF
TRBJ1-1 - few 15 TRBV5-4 TGTGCCAGCAGCTTGTCAGACCGGGAGAACACTGAAGCTTTCTTT CASSLSDRENTEAFF
TRBJ2-5 TRBD1 - 16 TRBV11-2 TGTGCCAGCAGCTTAACAGGGGGCGCCTTCCAAGAGACCCAGTACTTC CASSLTGGAFQETQYF
TRBJ1-1 - - 13 TRBV18 TGTGCCAGCTCCTTGGGCAGGAACACTGAAGCTTTCTTT CASSLGRNTEAFF
TRBJ2-6 TRBD1 - 18 TRBV27 TGTGCCAGCAGTCCCTTGGGACAGGGGGTCCCTGGGGCCAACGTCCTGACTTTC CASSPLGQGVPGANVLTF
TRBJ2-5 - few 15 TRBV14 TGTGCCAGCAGCCAGCCCGGAGGTCGCGGAAAGACCCAGTACTTC CASSQPGGRGKTQYF
TRBJ1-5 - - 14 TRBV5-1 TGCGCCAGCAGCTTGGAACCAGGGGATCAGCCCCAGCATTTT CASSLEPGDQPQHF
TRBJ1-2 - - 12 TRBV5-4 TGTGCCAGCAGCTTAAGAGGGGATGGCTACACCTTC CASSLRGDGYTF
TRBJ1-5 - - 17 TRBV14 TGTGCCAGCAGCCAAATCTCCGACGGAGGGGGCAATCAGCCCCAGCATTTT CASSQISDGGGNQPQHF
TRBJ1-5 TRBD1 - 15 TRBV18 TGTGCCAGCTCACCGACAGGGATTAGCAATCAGCCCCAGCATTTT CASSPTGISNQPQHF
TRBJ2-1 TRBD1 - 14 TRBV19 TGTGCCAGTAGTAGGGGACAGGGTGGTGATGAGCAGTTCTTC CASSRGQGGDEQFF
TRBJ2-5 TRBD1 - 15 TRBV2 TGTGCCAGCAGCCCCCGGGACAGGGGAACGGAGACCCAGTACTTC CASSPRDRGTETQYF
TRBJ2-3 TRBD2 - 14 TRBV7-2 TGTGCCAGCAGCGTGGGACTATCTGCGGATACGCAGTATTTT CASSVGLSADTQYF
TRBJ2-1 - - 11 TRBV10-3 TGTGCCACGGCGGGACGGGATGAGCAGTTCTTC CATAGRDEQFF
TRBJ2-7 - - 14 TRBV5-6 TGTGCCAGCAGCTTGCCAGCGTCGACCTACGAGCAGTACTTC CASSLPASTYEQYF
TRBJ1-6 - - 16 TRBV7-2 TGTGCCAGCAGCTTAGCGGCAGGGGTTTATAATTCACCCCTCCACTTT CASSLAAGVYNSPLHF
TRBJ1-2 - once 15 TRBV5-4 TGTGCCAGCAGCTTGAGCGGCCCTACTAACTATGGCTACACCTTC CASSLSGPTNYGYTF
TRBJ2-2 - - 15 TRBV18 TGTGCCAGCTCACCACCGTCACGGAACACCGGGGAGCTGTTTTTT CASSPPSRNTGELFF
TRBJ2-2 TRBD2 - 14 TRBV19 TGTGCCAGTCATGGACTAGCGGGAACCGGGGAGCTGTTTTTT CASHGLAGTGELFF
TRBJ1-5 TRBD1 - 15 TRBV6-1 TGTGCCACCAGAAGAGAAGACAGGGTTAATCAGCCCCAGCATTTT CATRREDRVNQPQHF
TRBJ1-4 - - 19 TRBV19 TGTGCCAGTAGTATGCCCCCCGGGCAGGCGCGATTATCGGGTGAAAAACTGTTTTTT CASSMPPGQARLSGEKLFF
TRBJ1-6 - - 14 TRBV9 TGTGCCAGCAGCGGGTTGGTGAATAATTCACCCCTCCACTTT CASSGLVNNSPLHF
TRBJ1-1 - - 14 TRBV29-1 TGCAGCGTTGATTTTGGCATTGGGAACACTGAAGCTTTCTTT CSVDFGIGNTEAFF